This entry describes one T cell receptor (beta chain). The antigen is not known. This specimen comes from a study of blood T cells in healthy people across ages. General study findings and limits: The study regarded diversity estimates from one million T cells as underestimates.

A second PCR of about 6 to 12 cycles used a sample-barcoded 5' primer and a J-beta primer mix. TCRdb called the 5' RACE reads again in MiXCR, with one record for every CDR3 protein. The table shows hundreds of thousands of distinct CDR3 sequences, with 25% to 35% occurring only once. Germline CDR1 reads SGHTA; CDR2 reads FQGNSA. The CDR3 spans 13 residues. Whenever a sample was processed, at least 6 million PBMCs were isolated. The same data also contributed to another study, on T cells of mothers and their children.

The receptor was derived from a boy under 10 years old in good health. This chain links TRBV7-2 with TRBJ2-5; no reliable D call. The DNA end lines up better with TRBJ2-7; the J call may be wrong. The specimen sequenced was blood. The CDR3 nucleotides are TGTGCCAGCAGTCCCTCCCGGAACTACGAGCAGTACTTC. Translation gives CASSPSRNYEQYF.